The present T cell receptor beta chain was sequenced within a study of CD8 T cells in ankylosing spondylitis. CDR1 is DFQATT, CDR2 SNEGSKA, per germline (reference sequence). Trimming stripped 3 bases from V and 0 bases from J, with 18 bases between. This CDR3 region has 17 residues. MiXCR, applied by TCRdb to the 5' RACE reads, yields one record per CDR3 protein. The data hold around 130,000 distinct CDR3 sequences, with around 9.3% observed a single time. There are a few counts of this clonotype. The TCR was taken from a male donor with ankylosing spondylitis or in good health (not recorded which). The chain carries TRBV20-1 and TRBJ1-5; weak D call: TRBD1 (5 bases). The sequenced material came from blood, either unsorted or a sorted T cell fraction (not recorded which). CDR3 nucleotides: TGCAGTGCTAGTCCGGCAGGGATGGGGTATAGCAATCAGCCCCAGCATTTT. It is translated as CSASPAGMGYSNQPQHF.